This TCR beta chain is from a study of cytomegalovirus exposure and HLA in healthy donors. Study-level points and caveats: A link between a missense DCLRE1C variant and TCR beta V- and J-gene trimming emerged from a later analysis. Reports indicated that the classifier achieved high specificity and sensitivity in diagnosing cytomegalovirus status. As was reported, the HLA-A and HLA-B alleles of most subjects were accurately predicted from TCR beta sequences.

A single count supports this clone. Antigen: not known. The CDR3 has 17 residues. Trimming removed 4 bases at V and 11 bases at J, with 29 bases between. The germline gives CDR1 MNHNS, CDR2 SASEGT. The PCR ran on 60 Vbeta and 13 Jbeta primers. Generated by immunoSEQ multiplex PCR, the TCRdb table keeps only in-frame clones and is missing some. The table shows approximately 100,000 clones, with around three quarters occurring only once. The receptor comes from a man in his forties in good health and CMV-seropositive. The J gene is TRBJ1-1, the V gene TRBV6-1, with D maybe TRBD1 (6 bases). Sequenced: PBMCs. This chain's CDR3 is CASSGEGQGQGLISAFF. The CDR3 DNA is TGTGCCAGCAGTGGAGAAGGGCAGGGGCAGGGGCTTATCTCGGCTTTCTTT.